This TCR beta chain emerged from a study of cytomegalovirus exposure and HLA in healthy donors. Broader study findings: Later analysis identified several of the most significant clusters that appeared linked to common viral pathogens. Researchers catalogued about 150 TCR beta chains as cytomegalovirus-associated. Immune exposure data for these donors was limited to CMV serostatus. Relative to the approximately 670-donor mean, N-insertions were reportedly fewer in an Asian-associated ancestry cluster in a later analysis.

In the case of this clone: Its antigen is still unknown.

The PCR ran on 60 Vbeta and 13 Jbeta primers. Assay: immunoSEQ multiplex PCR; the TCRdb copy retains only in-frame clones and omits some. The profile shows more than 85,000 clones, about four fifths of them singletons. This sequence originates from a woman aged 25 to 39 in good health and CMV-seronegative. The sample consisted of PBMCs.

The CDR3 sequence: CASSLRSSGRETQYF. CDR3 nucleotide sequence: TGTGCCAGCAGCTTGCGATCTAGCGGGAGAGAGACCCAGTACTTC. The rearrangement joins TRBV5-4 to TRBJ2-5; TRBD2 agrees at 10 bases. Germline V gene sequence: CDR1 SGHNT, CDR2 YYREEE (reference sequence). The CDR3 runs 15 residues. J lost 4 bases, V lost 1 base, and 4 bases had no gene match.